This T cell receptor beta chain was documented in a study of blood T cell repertoires in COVID-19. Assay used: immunoSEQ multiplex PCR; TCRdb lists only in-frame clones, some missing. The data show some 90,000 clones, 80% to 90% seen once. Between the trimmed V and J ends, which lost 2 bases and 0 bases, there was a span of 8 bases. Germline assignment: CDR1 SGHRS and CDR2 YFSETQ. CDR3 length: 15 amino acids. The TCR originated in a man aged 45 to 65 with acute or convalescent COVID-19. Specimen: peripheral blood. This rearrangement joins TRBV5-1 to TRBJ1-4; weak D call: TRBD1 (5 bases). The CDR3 coding sequence is TGCGCCAGCAGCTTATCAGGGTCAACTAATGAAAAACTGTTTTTT. Protein product: CASSLSGSTNEKLFF.